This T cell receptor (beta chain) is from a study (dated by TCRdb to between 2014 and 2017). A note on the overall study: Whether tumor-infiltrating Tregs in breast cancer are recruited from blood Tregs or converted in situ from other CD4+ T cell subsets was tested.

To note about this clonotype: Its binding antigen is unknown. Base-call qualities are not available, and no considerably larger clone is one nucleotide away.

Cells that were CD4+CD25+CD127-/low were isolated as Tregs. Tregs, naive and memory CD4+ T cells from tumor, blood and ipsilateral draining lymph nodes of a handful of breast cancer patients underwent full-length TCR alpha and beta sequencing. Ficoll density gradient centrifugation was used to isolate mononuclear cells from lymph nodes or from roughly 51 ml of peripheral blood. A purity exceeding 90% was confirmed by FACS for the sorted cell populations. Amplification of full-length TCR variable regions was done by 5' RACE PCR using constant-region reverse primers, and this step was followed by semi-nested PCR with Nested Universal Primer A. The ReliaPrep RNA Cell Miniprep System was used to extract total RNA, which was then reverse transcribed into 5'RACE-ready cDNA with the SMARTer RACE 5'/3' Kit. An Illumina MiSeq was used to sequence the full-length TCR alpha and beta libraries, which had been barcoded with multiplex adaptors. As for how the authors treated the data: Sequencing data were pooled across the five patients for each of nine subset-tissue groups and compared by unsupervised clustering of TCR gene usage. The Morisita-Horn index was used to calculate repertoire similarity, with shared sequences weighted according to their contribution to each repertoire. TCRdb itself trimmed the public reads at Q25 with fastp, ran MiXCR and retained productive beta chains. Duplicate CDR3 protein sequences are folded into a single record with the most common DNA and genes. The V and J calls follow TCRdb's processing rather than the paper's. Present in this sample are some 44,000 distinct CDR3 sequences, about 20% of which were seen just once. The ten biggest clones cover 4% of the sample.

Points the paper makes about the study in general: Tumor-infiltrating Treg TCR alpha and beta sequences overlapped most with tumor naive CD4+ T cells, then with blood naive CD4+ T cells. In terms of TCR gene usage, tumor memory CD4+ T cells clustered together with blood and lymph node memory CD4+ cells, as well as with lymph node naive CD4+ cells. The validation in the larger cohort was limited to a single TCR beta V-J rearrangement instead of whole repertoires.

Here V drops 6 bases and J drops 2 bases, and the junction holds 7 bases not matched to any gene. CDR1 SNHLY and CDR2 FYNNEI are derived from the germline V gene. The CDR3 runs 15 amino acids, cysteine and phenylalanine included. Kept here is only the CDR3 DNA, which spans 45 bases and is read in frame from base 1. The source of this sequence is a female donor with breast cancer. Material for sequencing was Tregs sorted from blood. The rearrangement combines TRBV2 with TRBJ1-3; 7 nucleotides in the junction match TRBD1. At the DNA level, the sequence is TGTGCCAGCAGCGAACAGGGGTTTCCTGGAAACACCATATATTTT. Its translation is CASSEQGFPGNTIYF.